Listed here is a single TCR beta chain. A much larger clone differs by one base, so this may be a read error. This record belongs to a study of regulatory T cells in long-lasting Graves disease. As for time point: newly diagnosed GD, antithyroid drugs for less than 3 months. The TCR library used RNA extracted from PBMCs. Construction of TCR beta libraries relied on iRepertoire HTBI primers and on Arm-PCR targeting CDR3 regions. One entry per CDR3 protein results from TCRdb running MiXCR on the multiplex PCR reads. The sample comprises over 500,000 distinct CDR3 sequences, 15% to 20% of which are singletons, and 15% to 20% rests with the top ten. The CDR3 is made up of 14 amino acids. With 2 bases removed from V and 13 bases from J, the gap between germline ends came to 17 bases. Germline loops: CDR1 MDHEN, CDR2 SYDVKM. The same sample was also studied in work on T cells in Graves' hyperthyroidism and ophthalmopathy. That study adds: Exclusion of a patient resulted from uncontrolled infection, other autoimmune disease, pregnancy or lactation.

The chain has TRBV28 and TRBJ1-4; weak D call: TRBD1 (5 bases). The TCR was taken from a woman aged 25 to 39 with Graves disease. This specimen was peripheral blood mononuclear cells (PBMCs), taken at new diagnosis, from a patient treated with antithyroid drugs. The CDR3 DNA reads TGTGCCAGCAGTTTAGGGGACGGACTTGCGAGACTGTTTTTT. Its translation: CASSLGDGLARLFF.